The present T cell receptor (beta chain) was sequenced within a study of T cell repertoires in cytomegalovirus infection. Study at large: A matching HLA type, together with CMV infection, was signaled by public TCR beta signatures. General study points: Dominant in the ex vivo response were TCR beta clonotypes restricted by HLA-C and specific for CMV. Summed frequency of public TCR beta families distinguished CMV carriers with the relevant HLA.

This clonotype has more than one count but fewer than ten. Its antigen is still unknown. Germline CDR1 and CDR2: SGHVS and FNYEAQ. V was shortened by 2 bases and J by 4 bases, with 6 bases between the two germline ends. The CDR3 has 13 amino acids. One entry per CDR3 protein, called by TCRdb with MiXCR from the reads. The sample yields 500,000 or so distinct CDR3 sequences, 16% seen once. The sequence was collected from a human donor in good health (CMV status not recorded). Some clones in this sample may be carry-over from other donors' samples. The chain employs TRBV7-6 and TRBJ1-3; D gene uncertain. Sequenced input: CD8+ T cells from PBMCs. The CDR3 bases are TGTGCCAGCAGCTTACGTCTCGGAAACACCATATATTTT. It is translated as CASSLRLGNTIYF.